This TCR beta chain was identified during a study of breast tumors, draining lymph nodes, adjacent tissues. The V and J ends lost 2 bases and 3 bases respectively, with 11 bases between them. CDR1 is GTSNPN, CDR2 SVGIG, per germline (reference sequence). The CDR3 has 13 amino acids. Notes on this clonotype: Its antigen is unknown.

Breast cancer patients provided tissue from their axillary draining lymph nodes. Study-wide findings and caveats: Tumor repertoires ranked between lymph nodes and nontumor tissue in diversity, with V and J gene preferences. Findings are consistent with lymph node origin and intratumoral expansion of most tumor T cells. That most tumor T cells come from lymph nodes remained unproven.

TCRdb re-analysed the multiplex PCR reads in MiXCR, keeping a single row per CDR3 protein. Of fewer than 150,000 distinct CDR3 sequences in the sample, roughly 20% were seen once. V and J are TRBV30 and TRBJ2-7; D is unresolved. The sequencing sample was made of axillary lymph node tissue. The receptor's source is a female donor with breast cancer. Some clones in this sample may be carry-over from other donors' samples. This chain's CDR3 is CAWSLGIFYEQYF. CDR3 DNA sequence: TGTGCCTGGAGTCTCGGCATCTTCTACGAGCAGTACTTC.